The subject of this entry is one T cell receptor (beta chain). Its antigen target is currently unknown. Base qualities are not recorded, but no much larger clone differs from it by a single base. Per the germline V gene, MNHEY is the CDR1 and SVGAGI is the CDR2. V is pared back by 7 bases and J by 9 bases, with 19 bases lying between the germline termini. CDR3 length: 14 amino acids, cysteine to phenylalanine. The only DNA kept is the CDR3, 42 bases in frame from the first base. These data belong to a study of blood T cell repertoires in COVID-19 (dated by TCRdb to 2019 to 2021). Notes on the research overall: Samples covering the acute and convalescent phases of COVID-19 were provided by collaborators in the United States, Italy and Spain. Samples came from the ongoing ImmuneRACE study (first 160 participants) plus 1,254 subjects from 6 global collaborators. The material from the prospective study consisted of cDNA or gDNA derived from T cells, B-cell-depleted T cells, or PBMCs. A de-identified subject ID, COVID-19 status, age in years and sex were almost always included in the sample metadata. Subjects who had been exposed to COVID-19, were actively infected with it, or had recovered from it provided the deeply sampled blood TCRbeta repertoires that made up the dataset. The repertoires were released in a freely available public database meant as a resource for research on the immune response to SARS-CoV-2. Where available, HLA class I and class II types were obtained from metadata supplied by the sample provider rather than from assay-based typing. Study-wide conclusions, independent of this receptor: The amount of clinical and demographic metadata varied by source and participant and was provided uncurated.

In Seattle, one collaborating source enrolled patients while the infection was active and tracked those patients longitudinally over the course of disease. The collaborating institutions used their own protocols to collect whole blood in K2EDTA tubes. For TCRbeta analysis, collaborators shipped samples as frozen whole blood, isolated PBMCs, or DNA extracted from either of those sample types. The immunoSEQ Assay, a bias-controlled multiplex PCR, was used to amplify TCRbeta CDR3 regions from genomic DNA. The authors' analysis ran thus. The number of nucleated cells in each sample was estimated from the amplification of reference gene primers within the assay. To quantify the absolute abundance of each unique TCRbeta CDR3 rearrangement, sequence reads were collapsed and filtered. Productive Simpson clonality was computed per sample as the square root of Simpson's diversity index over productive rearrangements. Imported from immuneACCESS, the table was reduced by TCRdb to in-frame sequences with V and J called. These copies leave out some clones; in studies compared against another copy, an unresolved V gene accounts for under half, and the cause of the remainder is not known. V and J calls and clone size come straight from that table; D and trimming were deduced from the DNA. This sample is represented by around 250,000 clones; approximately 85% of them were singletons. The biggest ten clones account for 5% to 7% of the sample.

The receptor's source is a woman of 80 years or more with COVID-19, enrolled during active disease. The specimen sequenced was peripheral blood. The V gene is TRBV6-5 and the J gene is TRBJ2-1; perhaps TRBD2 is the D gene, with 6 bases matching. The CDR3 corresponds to CASNPPPGEVEQFF. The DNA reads TGTGCCAGCAATCCACCCCCCGGGGAGGTTGAGCAGTTCTTC.